The following is a T cell receptor beta chain sequence with its context. The target antigen is unknown. The sample is drawn from a study of T cells after yellow fever vaccination. The study, taken as a whole, reports: Most clones from primary vaccination were detected again post-booster (roughly 96% CD4, 88% CD8). Peak timing came faster in the weaker secondary response, day 5 versus 15. Just a small share of clonotypes turned up in the CD4 compartment as well as the CD8 compartment.

One entry per CDR3 protein results from TCRdb running MiXCR on the 5' RACE reads. This sample has under 100,000 distinct CDR3 sequences; 5.8% occur once, and the top ten carry about two fifths. This CDR3 has 15 amino acids. CDR1 SGHKS and CDR2 YYEKEE come from the germline V gene (reference sequence). Trimming shortened V by 0 bases and J by 2 bases, and 11 bases separated the two germline ends. Sequences were derived from CD8+ T cells sorted from PBMCs, sampled 10 days after the yellow fever booster vaccination. This sequence joins TRBV5-5 and TRBJ1-1; D is possibly TRBD1 (5 bases). This TCR derives from a man aged 18-30 years who received the YFV17D yellow fever vaccine. CDR3 sequence: CASSLGWGRNTEAFF. The DNA of the CDR3 is TGTGCCAGCAGCTTGGGTTGGGGGAGAAACACTGAAGCTTTCTTT.